What follows are 5 T cell receptor beta chains derived from one specimen sequenced in a study of siplizumab effects on memory and regulatory T cells. Their cognate antigens are unknown. Clones were sequenced by immunoSEQ multiplex PCR, and TCRdb holds only the in-frame ones, with some missing. The repertoire consists of 15,000 to 25,000 clones, with about 45% occurring once and the leading ten covering about 6.1%. Coculture of the mixed lymphocyte reaction cells took place at 37 degrees C and lasted six to seven days. The source material was CFSE-low (dividing) CD4+ T cells sorted from an allogeneic mixed lymphocyte reaction. The receptors come from a human donor in good health; the cells came from an allogeneic mixed lymphocyte reaction. Some clones in this sample may be carry-over from other donors' samples.

This clone was picked up one time. The chain links TRBV10-3 to TRBJ2-6; the match to TRBD1 covers 12 bases. The germline V gene has CDR1 ENHRY and CDR2 SYGVKD. Trimming cost V 6 bases and J 4 bases; bases outside gene matches: 7. The CDR3 has 17 residues. The CDR3 DNA reads as TGTGCCATCAGGCCGGGACAGGGGGCGTCGGGGGCCAACGTCCTGACTTTC. Translation: CAIRPGQGASGANVLTF.

The rearrangement uses TRBV6-5 and TRBJ2-7; D is undetermined. The germline V and J ends were trimmed by 5 bases and 3 bases, with 17 bases remaining between them. Per the germline V gene, CDR1 is MNHEY and CDR2 is SVGAGI. This CDR3 contains 15 residues. The CDR3 nucleotides read TGTGCCAGCAGTCAGACGAACGGACGCTTCTACGAGCAGTACTTC. This sequence encodes CASSQTNGRFYEQYF.

The CDR3 DNA reads as TGTGCCAGCAGACCGGACAGGTTGAGCTCCTACGAGCAGTACTTC. Protein: CASRPDRLSSYEQYF. This sequence joins TRBV2 and TRBJ2-7; 7 nucleotides match TRBD1. After removal of 6 bases from V and 0 bases from J, the junction contained 8 bases not matched to a gene. The CDR3 totals 15 residues. Germline V gene lookup returns CDR1 SNHLY and CDR2 FYNNEI. Variable domain in full (rest from reference TRBV2 and TRBJ2-7): EPEVTQTPSHQVTQMGQEVILRCVPISNHLYFYWYRQILGQKVEFLVSFYNNEISEKSEIFDDQFSVERPDGSNFTLKIRSTKLEDSAMYFCASRPDRLSSYEQYFGPGTRLTVT.

This clone was counted a few times. The genes are TRBV5-1 and TRBJ2-3; D is perhaps TRBD2 (6 bases). V was shortened by 1 base and J by 5 bases, with 14 bases between the two germline ends. Germline CDR1 SGHRS, CDR2 YFSETQ. The CDR3 runs to 15 residues. CDR3 nucleotides: TGCGCCAGCAGCTTGTTAACTAGCATTAAAGATACGCAGTATTTT. Translated, it gives CASSLLTSIKDTQYF.

The rearrangement links TRBV6-5 to TRBJ1-2; D is ambiguous. The CDR3 contains 13 residues. Germline V gene sequence: CDR1 MNHEY, CDR2 SVGAGI. The ends were cut back, 10 bases at V and 5 bases at J, with 17 bases in the middle. The CDR3 coding sequence is TGTGCCACCCGCGTGGCGGGGAGTTATGGCTACACCTTC. Translated: CATRVAGSYGYTF.